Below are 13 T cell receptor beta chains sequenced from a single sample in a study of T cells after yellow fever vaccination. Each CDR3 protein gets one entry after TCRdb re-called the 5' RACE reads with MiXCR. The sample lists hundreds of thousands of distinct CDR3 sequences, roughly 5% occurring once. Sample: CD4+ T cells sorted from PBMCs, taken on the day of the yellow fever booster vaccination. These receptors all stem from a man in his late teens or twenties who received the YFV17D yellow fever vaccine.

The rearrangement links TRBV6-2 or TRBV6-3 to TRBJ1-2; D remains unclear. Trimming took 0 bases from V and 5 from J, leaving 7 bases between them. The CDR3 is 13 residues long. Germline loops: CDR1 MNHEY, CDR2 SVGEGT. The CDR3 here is CASSYSGDYGYTF. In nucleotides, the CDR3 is TGTGCCAGCAGTTACTCAGGCGATTATGGCTACACCTTC.

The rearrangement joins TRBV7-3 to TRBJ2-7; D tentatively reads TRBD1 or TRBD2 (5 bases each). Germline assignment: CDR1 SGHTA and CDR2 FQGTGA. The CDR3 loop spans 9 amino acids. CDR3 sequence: CGDGYEQYV. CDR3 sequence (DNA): TGTGGGGACGGATACGAGCAGTACGTC.

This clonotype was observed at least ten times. DNA of the CDR3: TGTGCCAGCAGATTCTACAGGGAAGAGACCCAGTACTTC. Translated, it gives CASRFYREETQYF. The V call is TRBV6-1, the J call TRBJ2-5; D perhaps matches TRBD1 (6 bases). CDR3 length: 13 amino acids. V dropped 6 bases and J dropped 3 bases, with 11 bases sitting between them. The germline V gene has CDR1 MNHNS and CDR2 SASEGT.

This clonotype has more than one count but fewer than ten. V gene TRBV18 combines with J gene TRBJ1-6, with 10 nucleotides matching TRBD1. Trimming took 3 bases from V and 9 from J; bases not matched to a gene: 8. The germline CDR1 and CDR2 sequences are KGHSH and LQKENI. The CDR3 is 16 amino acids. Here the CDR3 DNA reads TGTGCCAGCTCACCCGGTGGGGACAGGGGAGGTTCACCCCTCCACTTT. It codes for CASSPGGDRGGSPLHF.

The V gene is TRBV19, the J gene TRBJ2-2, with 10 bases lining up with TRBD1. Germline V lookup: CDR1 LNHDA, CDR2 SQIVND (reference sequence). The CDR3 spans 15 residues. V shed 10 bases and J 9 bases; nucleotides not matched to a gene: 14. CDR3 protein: CATRGTGAGPRELFF. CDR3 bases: TGTGCCACCAGAGGGACAGGGGCCGGGCCGAGGGAGCTGTTTTTT.

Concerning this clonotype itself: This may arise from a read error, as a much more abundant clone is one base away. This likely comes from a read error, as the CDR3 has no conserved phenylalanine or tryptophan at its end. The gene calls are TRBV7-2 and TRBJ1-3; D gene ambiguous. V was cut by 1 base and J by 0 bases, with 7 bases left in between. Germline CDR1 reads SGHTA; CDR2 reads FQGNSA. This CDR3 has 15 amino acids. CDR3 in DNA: TGTGCCAGCAGCTTAGACAGCCTCTCTGGAAACACCATATATATT. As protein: CASSLDSLSGNTIYI.

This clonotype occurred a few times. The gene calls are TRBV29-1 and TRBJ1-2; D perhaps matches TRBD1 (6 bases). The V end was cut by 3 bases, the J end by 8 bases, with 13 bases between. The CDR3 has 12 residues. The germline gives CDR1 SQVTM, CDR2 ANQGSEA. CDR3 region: CSVETAGVGYTF. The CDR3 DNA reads TGCAGCGTTGAGACCGCAGGGGTGGGCTACACCTTC.

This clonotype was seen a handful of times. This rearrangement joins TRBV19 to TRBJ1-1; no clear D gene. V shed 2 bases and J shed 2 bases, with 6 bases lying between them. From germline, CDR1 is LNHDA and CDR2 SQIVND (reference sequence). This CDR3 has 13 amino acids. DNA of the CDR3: TGTGCCAGTAGTATACCGGTTAACACTGAAGCTTTCTTT. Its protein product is CASSIPVNTEAFF.

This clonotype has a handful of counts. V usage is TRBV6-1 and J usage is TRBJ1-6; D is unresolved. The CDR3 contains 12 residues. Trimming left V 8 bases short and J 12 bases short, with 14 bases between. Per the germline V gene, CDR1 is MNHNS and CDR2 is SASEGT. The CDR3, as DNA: TGTGCCAGCCACGACGGAGGTCAACCCCTCCACTTT. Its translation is CASHDGGQPLHF.

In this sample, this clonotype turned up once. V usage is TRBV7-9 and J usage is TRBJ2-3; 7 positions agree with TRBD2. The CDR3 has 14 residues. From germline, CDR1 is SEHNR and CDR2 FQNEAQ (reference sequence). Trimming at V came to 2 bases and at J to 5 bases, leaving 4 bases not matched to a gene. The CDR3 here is CASSLSGGKDTQYF. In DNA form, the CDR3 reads TGTGCCAGCAGCTTATCGGGGGGAAAAGATACGCAGTATTTT.

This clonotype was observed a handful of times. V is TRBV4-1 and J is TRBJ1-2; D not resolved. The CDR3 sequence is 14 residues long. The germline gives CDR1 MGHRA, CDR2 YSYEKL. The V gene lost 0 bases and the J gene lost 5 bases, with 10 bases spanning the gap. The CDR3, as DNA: TGCGCCAGCAGCCAAGACCCCTTAGGATATGGCTACACCTTC. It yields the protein CASSQDPLGYGYTF.

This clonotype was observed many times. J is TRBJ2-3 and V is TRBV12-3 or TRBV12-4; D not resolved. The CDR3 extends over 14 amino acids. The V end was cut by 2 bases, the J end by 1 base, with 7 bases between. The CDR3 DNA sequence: TGTGCCAGCAGTTTAAACTGGCGCACAGATACGCAGTATTTT. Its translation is CASSLNWRTDTQYF.

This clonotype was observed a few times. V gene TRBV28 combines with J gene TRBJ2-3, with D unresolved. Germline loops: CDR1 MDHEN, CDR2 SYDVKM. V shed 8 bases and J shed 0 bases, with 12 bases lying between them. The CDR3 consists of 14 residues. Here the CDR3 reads CASDVSGSTDTQYF. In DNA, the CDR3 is TGTGCCAGCGACGTATCCGGGAGCACAGATACGCAGTATTTT.